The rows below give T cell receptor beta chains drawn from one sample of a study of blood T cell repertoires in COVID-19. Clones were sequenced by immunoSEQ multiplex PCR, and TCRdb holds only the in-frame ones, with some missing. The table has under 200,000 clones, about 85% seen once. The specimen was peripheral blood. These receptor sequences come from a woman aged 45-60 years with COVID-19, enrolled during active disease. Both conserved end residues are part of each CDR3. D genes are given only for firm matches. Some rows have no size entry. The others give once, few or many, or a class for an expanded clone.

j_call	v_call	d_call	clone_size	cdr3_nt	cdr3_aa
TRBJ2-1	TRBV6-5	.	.	TGTGCCAGCAGCCAAAGCGAACCAGCGATCAATGAGCAGTTCTTC	CASSQSEPAINEQFF
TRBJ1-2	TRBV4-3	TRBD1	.	TGCGCCAGCAGCCAAGGCGCAGGGGGGTTCGGTGGCTACACCTTC	CASSQGAGGFGGYTF
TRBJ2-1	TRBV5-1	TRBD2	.	TGCGCCAGCAGCGACGGAGCGGGGGACTCGGCTGAGCAGTTCTTC	CASSDGAGDSAEQFF
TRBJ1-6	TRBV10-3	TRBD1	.	TGTGCCACCCGGACAGGTGTCTCCTATAATTCACCCCTCCACTTT	CATRTGVSYNSPLHF
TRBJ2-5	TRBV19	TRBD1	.	TGTGCCAGTAGTAGCACAGGGGGGGAGACCCAGTACTTC	CASSSTGGETQYF
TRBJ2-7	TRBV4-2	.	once	TGTGCCAGCAGCCGGGGTGGGGTAGCGGCCTCCTACGAGCAGTACTTC	CASSRGGVAASYEQYF
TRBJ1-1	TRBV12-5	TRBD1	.	TGTGCTAGTGGTCTAGGACAGGGAATGCGGGAAGCTTTCTTT	CASGLGQGMREAFF
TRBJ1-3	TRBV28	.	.	TGTGCCAGCAGCGTGAACCCAGGCTCTGGAAACACCATATATTTT	CASSVNPGSGNTIYF
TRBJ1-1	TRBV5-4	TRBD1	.	TGTGCCAGCAGCTCGGGACAGGGGGGAACTGAAGCTTTCTTT	CASSSGQGGTEAFF
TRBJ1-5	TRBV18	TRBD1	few	TGTGCCAGCTCAAGGACAGGAGGTCAGCCCCAGCATTTT	CASSRTGGQPQHF
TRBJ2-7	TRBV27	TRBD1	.	TGTGCCAGCAGTCGCGGCGGACAGGGGGCATTCTACGAGCAGTACTTC	CASSRGGQGAFYEQYF
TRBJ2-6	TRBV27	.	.	TGTGCCAGCAGTTTATCTTCTTACTCTGGGGCCAACGTCCTGACTTTC	CASSLSSYSGANVLTF
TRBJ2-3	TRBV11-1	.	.	TGTGCCAGCAGCTTAGCGCGTGGTTCCACAGATACGCAGTATTTT	CASSLARGSTDTQYF
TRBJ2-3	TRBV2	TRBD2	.	TGTGCCAGCAGGCTAGCGGGGGGGCCTGTGGATACGCAGTATTTT	CASRLAGGPVDTQYF
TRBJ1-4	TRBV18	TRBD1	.	TGTGCCAGCTCCCCATCACAGGGGACTAATGAAAAACTGTTTTTT	CASSPSQGTNEKLFF
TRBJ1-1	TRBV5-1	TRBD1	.	TGCGCCAGCAGCGGACAGGGGGCATTGACTGAAGCTTTCTTT	CASSGQGALTEAFF
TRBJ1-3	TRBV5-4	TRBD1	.	TGTGCCAGCAGCTTGGGAGGGACAGGGGGCTCTGGAAACACCATATATTTT	CASSLGGTGGSGNTIYF
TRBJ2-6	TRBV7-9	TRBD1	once	TGTGCCAGCAGCCCGGGACAGGGGGCGCCAGGGGCCAACGTCCTGACTTTC	CASSPGQGAPGANVLTF
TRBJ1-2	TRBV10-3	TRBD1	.	TGTGCCATCAGGGGGACAGCTGGCTACACCTTC	CAIRGTAGYTF
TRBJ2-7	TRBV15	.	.	TGTGCCACCAGCAGAGATCGGGGGATCTCCTACGAGCAGTACTTC	CATSRDRGISYEQYF
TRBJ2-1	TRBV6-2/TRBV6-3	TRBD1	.	TGTGCCAGCAGTTACACGGTGACAGGGGAATCCTACAATGAGCAGTTCTTC	CASSYTVTGESYNEQFF
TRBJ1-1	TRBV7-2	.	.	TGTGCCAGCAGCCGTAGGGGGGGGCGAGGCACTGAAGCTTTCTTT	CASSRRGGRGTEAFF
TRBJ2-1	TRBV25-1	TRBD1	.	TGTGCCAGCAGTGGACAGGGGGCGAACAATGAGCAGTTCTTC	CASSGQGANNEQFF